One sample yielded the 31 T cell receptor beta chains listed below, sequenced in a study of OX40 agonist ivuxolimab in advanced cancers. Clones were read by immunoSEQ multiplex PCR, and TCRdb kept only the in-frame ones, dropping some. In the table there are 91,000 or so clones, under 90% of which are singletons. The material sequenced was CD4+ or CD8+ T cells sorted from blood, taken in a trial of the OX40 agonist ivuxolimab. The receptor source for this set is an adult with an advanced solid tumor such as melanoma, head and neck, liver or kidney cancer.

V gene TRBV18 combines with J gene TRBJ2-5; D may be TRBD2 (5 bases). In germline, CDR1 is KGHSH, CDR2 LQKENI. V dropped 5 bases and J dropped 1 base, with 17 bases sitting between them. This CDR3 has 16 amino acids. The CDR3 DNA follows: TGTGCCAGCTCATTAACTAGTTCGACTTTCCAAGAGACCCAGTACTTC. Protein sequence: CASSLTSSTFQETQYF.

The table lists this clone with a few counts. The chain recombines TRBV7-6 with TRBJ2-5; 11 bases agree with TRBD2. There are 15 residues in the CDR3. Germline CDR1 is SGHVS and CDR2 is FNYEAQ. The junction had 7 bases not matched to a gene; V was cut back by 5 bases and J by 5 bases. The CDR3 region is CASSLSGRAFETQYF. The CDR3 region has the DNA TGTGCCAGCAGCCTTAGCGGGAGGGCCTTCGAGACCCAGTACTTC.

The chain employs TRBV10-3 and TRBJ1-1; D not certain. V was cut by 3 bases and J by 4 bases, with 12 bases left in between. Germline CDR1 ENHRY, CDR2 SYGVKD. This CDR3 is built from 14 residues. The CDR3 sequence: CAISENAGITEAFF. Here the CDR3 DNA reads TGTGCCATCAGTGAAAATGCGGGAATCACTGAAGCTTTCTTT.

This chain uses TRBV7-8 with TRBJ2-2, with D possibly being TRBD1 (5 bases). V lost 1 base, J lost 1 base, and 7 bases lay in between. This CDR3 region has 15 residues. Germline CDR1 reads SGHVS; CDR2 reads FQNEAQ. In DNA form, the CDR3 reads TGTGCCAGCAGCTTAGGCAGGGTGAACACCGGGGAGCTGTTTTTT. Translating gives CASSLGRVNTGELFF. The whole variable domain, remainder taken from reference TRBV7-8 and TRBJ2-2, is GAGVSQSPRYKVAKRGQDVALRCDPISGHVSLFWYQQALGQGPEFLTYFQNEAQLDKSGLPSDRFFAERPEGSVSTLKIQRTQQEDSAVYLCASSLGRVNTGELFFGEGSRLTVL.

The chain combines TRBV30 with TRBJ2-1; D call uncertain. Looked up from germline, CDR1 is GTSNPN and CDR2 is SVGIG (reference sequence). This CDR3 has 15 residues. Trimming stripped 4 bases from V and 4 bases from J, with 17 bases between. DNA of the CDR3: TGTGCCTGGACCCCCGGTACCTTACTGTACAATGAGCAGTTCTTC. It encodes CAWTPGTLLYNEQFF.

V gene TRBV6-6 combines with J gene TRBJ2-7; the D call may be TRBD1 or TRBD2 (5 bases each). Germline-derived CDR1 and CDR2 are MNHNY and SVGAGI (reference sequence). V lost 5 bases and J lost 6, with 17 bases in between. The CDR3 is made up of 14 amino acids. The CDR3 DNA sequence: TGTGCCAGCAGTGCCCGGGACGGATCCCCCGAGCAGTACTTC. Protein product: CASSARDGSPEQYF.

The sample holds one count of this clone. The chain's CDR3 is CASSSNDYREQFF. In nucleotides, the CDR3 is TGCGCCAGCAGTTCTAATGACTATAGGGAGCAGTTCTTC. The rearrangement joins TRBV5-1 to TRBJ2-1; the D gene is possibly TRBD2 (5 bases). Trimming shortened V by 5 bases and J by 10 bases, and 16 bases separated the two germline ends. The CDR3 extends over 13 amino acids. Germline lookup yields CDR1 SGHRS and CDR2 YFSETQ. Variable domain in full (rest from reference TRBV5-1 and TRBJ2-1): KAGVTQTPRYLIKTRGQQVTLSCSPISGHRSVSWYQQTPGQGLQFLFEYFSETQRNKGNFPGRFSGRQFSNSRSEMNVSTLELGDSALYLCASSSNDYREQFFGPGTRLTVL.

The chain is built from TRBV6-1 and TRBJ2-2, with 7 bases lining up with TRBD1. Germline lookup yields CDR1 MNHNS and CDR2 SASEGT. This CDR3 contains 14 residues. After removal of 5 bases from V and 1 base from J, the junction contained 1 base not matched to a gene. The CDR3 DNA follows: TGTGCCAGCAGTAGGGGGCAGAACACCGGGGAGCTGTTTTTT. Protein sequence: CASSRGQNTGELFF.

The V gene is TRBV5-6, the J gene TRBJ1-5, with D maybe TRBD1 (6 bases). V gave up 4 bases and J gave up 8 bases, with 16 bases separating them. The CDR3 consists of 14 residues. CDR1 and CDR2 from the germline V gene are SGHDT and YYEEEE. CDR3 bases: TGTGCCAGCAGCCCTGGACAGACTGGGGAGCCCCAGCATTTT. It codes for CASSPGQTGEPQHF.

This clone was recorded once. The rearrangement joins TRBV27 to TRBJ2-7; 7 bases align to TRBD1. The J segment lost 5 bases and the V segment lost 5 bases, leaving 9 bases of the junction unmatched. There are 14 residues in the CDR3. CDR1 MNHEY and CDR2 SMNVEV come from the germline V gene (reference sequence). The CDR3 region is CASSRPGQSDEQYF. CDR3 DNA sequence: TGTGCCAGCAGTCGTCCGGGACAGTCCGACGAGCAGTACTTC.

The chain employs TRBV6-5 and TRBJ2-3, with a possible D match to TRBD2 (5 bases). Trimming pared 2 bases from V and 0 bases from J, leaving 9 bases between. CDR1 and CDR2 (germline): MNHEY, SVGAGI. CDR3 length equals 15 residues. The CDR3 bases are TGTGCCAGCAGTTACAGCGGCGTTAGCACAGATACGCAGTATTTT. Protein sequence: CASSYSGVSTDTQYF.

The chain links TRBV10-3 to TRBJ2-7; the D gene is possibly TRBD2 (6 bases). Trimming removed 0 bases from V and 3 bases from J, with 9 bases in between. CDR1 and CDR2 from the germline V gene are ENHRY and SYGVKD. This CDR3 spans 14 amino acids. Here the CDR3 DNA reads TGTGCCATCAGTGAGTCGGGGGGAGTCTACGAGCAGTACTTC. Translation gives CAISESGGVYEQYF.

This clone was detected a few times. The CDR3 here is CASLPGQGGDYGYTF. DNA for the CDR3: TGTGCCAGTCTCCCGGGACAGGGAGGGGACTATGGCTACACCTTC. The rearrangement links TRBV19 to TRBJ1-2; 9 bases are a match to TRBD1. The CDR3 contains 15 residues. Germline CDR1 LNHDA, CDR2 SQIVND (reference sequence). After removal of 8 bases from V and 3 bases from J, the junction contained 10 bases not matched to a gene. The complete variable domain, with remaining parts taken from reference TRBV19 and TRBJ1-2, reads DGGITQSPKYLFRKEGQNVTLSCEQNLNHDAMYWYRQDPGQGLRLIYYSQIVNDFQKGDIAEGYSVSREKKESFPLTVTSAQKNPTAFYLCASLPGQGGDYGYTFGSGTRLTVV.

The chain combines TRBV6-5 with TRBJ1-1; D is uncertain. The germline gives CDR1 MNHEY, CDR2 SVGAGI. The CDR3 is 15 residues long. V lost 2 bases, J lost 0 bases, and 10 bases lay in between. CDR3 amino acids: CASSYLGFMNTEAFF. Written as DNA, the CDR3 is TGTGCCAGCAGTTACCTGGGGTTTATGAACACTGAAGCTTTCTTT.

This clone was counted only a few times. V gene TRBV5-1 combines with J gene TRBJ1-4; TRBD1 might be the D (5 bases). Germline V gene data show CDR1 as SGHRS and CDR2 as YFSETQ. This CDR3 is built from 13 residues. V was cut by 2 bases and J by 7 bases, with 9 bases left in between. CDR3 sequence reads: CASSFQGTEKLFF. CDR3 nucleotide sequence: TGCGCCAGCAGCTTCCAAGGGACTGAAAAACTGTTTTTT.

This clone was seen a handful of times. J is TRBJ1-2 and V is TRBV11-3; 8 bases agree with TRBD1. Germline V gene lookup returns CDR1 SGHNT and CDR2 YENEEA. The CDR3 runs 13 residues. The V gene end was trimmed by 7 bases and the J gene end by 5 bases; junction bases not matched to a gene: 6. The CDR3 protein is CASNEGQGYGYTF. The CDR3 DNA is TGTGCCAGCAACGAAGGACAGGGATATGGCTACACCTTC.

The chain is built from TRBV11-2 and TRBJ1-4; TRBD1 agrees at 7 bases. This CDR3 is 13 amino acids long. V gave up 6 bases and J gave up 12 bases; unmatched junction bases: 10. Germline CDR1 and CDR2: SGHAT and FQNNGV. The CDR3 DNA is TGTGCCAGCAGTCCCGGACAGGACGAGGAACTGTTTTTT. This translates into CASSPGQDEELFF.

The chain couples TRBV6-5 to TRBJ1-1; 7 bases are shared with TRBD1. This CDR3 has 16 amino acids. Germline V gene sequence: CDR1 MNHEY, CDR2 SVGAGI. V was pared by 4 bases and J by 2 bases, with 10 bases of the junction left unmatched. The CDR3 coding sequence is TGTGCCAGCAGTTCCGTTTATACAGGGGATAACACTGAAGCTTTCTTT. Translated, it gives CASSSVYTGDNTEAFF.

The gene calls are TRBV11-2 and TRBJ2-1, with 9 bases that match TRBD2. The CDR3 length is 17 residues. Losses at the gene ends were 5 bases for V and 12 bases for J; bases not matched to a gene: 20. Germline V gives CDR1 SGHAT, CDR2 FQNNGV. CDR3 amino acids: CASSPSSPTGGRGGQFF. The DNA of the CDR3 is TGTGCCAGCAGCCCATCGAGCCCGACTGGCGGGAGGGGAGGGCAGTTCTTC.

This clone appeared once. The chain has TRBV6-5 and TRBJ2-5; D gene ambiguous. Germline values: CDR1 MNHEY, CDR2 SVGAGI. The CDR3 is 12 residues long. The germline V and J ends were trimmed by 2 bases and 5 bases, with 6 bases remaining between them. This CDR3 is CASSYRGETQYF. CDR3 nucleotide sequence: TGTGCCAGCAGTTACCGTGGGGAGACCCAGTACTTC.

The chain carries TRBV5-6 and TRBJ2-1, with unresolved D. V was trimmed by 0 bases and J by 2 bases, leaving 6 bases between them. Per germline, CDR1 SGHDT and CDR2 YYEEEE. This CDR3 comprises 14 residues. The CDR3 here is CASSLGLAYNEQFF. The CDR3 DNA follows: TGTGCCAGCAGCTTGGGTCTAGCCTACAATGAGCAGTTCTTC.

The chain links TRBV27 to TRBJ2-3; maybe TRBD2 (5 bases). The CDR3 extends over 20 amino acids. The V gene lost 4 bases and the J gene lost 0 bases, with 26 bases spanning the gap. Germline values: CDR1 MNHEY, CDR2 SMNVEV (reference sequence). The CDR3 DNA reads as TGTGCCAGCAGTTCCTTGCTTTCGGCTAGCAGATCACCTAGCACAGATACGCAGTATTTT. This gives the protein CASSSLLSASRSPSTDTQYF.

The CDR3 sequence is CASSLSVDRDYYSYTF. CDR3 sequence (DNA): TGCGCCAGCAGCTTGTCTGTAGACAGGGATTATTATAGCTACACCTTC. V and J are TRBV5-1 and TRBJ1-2; 7 bases map to TRBD1. Germline assignment: CDR1 SGHRS and CDR2 YFSETQ. The CDR3 contains 16 residues. V shed 1 base and J 9 bases; nucleotides not matched to a gene: 15.

The rearrangement joins TRBV29-1 to TRBJ2-1, with 7 nucleotides matching TRBD2. This CDR3 comprises 17 residues. Germline CDR1 and CDR2: SQVTM and ANQGSEA. Trimming at V came to 1 base and at J to 2 bases, leaving 11 bases not matched to a gene. The CDR3 DNA follows: TGCAGCGTTGAAGGTTTGGCTAGCGGCCCGACCTACAATGAGCAGTTCTTC. Its protein product is CSVEGLASGPTYNEQFF.

This chain joins TRBV6-1 and TRBJ1-2; 11 positions agree with TRBD1. There are 17 residues in the CDR3. Germline V CDR1 and CDR2: MNHNS, SASEGT. Trimming at V came to 1 base and at J to 0 bases, leaving 4 bases not matched to a gene. The CDR3 sequence: CASSEGRGQGANYGYTF. CDR3 sequence (DNA): TGTGCCAGCAGTGAAGGGCGGGGACAGGGGGCTAACTATGGCTACACCTTC.

The chain recombines TRBV28 with TRBJ1-2, with no clear D. CDR1 is MDHEN, CDR2 SYDVKM, per germline. Trimming took 6 bases from V and 2 from J, leaving 10 bases between them. CDR3 length: 13 residues. CDR3 amino acids: CASSSPVNYGYTF. The CDR3 bases are TGTGCCAGCAGCTCTCCGGTGAACTATGGCTACACCTTC.

This clone was detected only a few times. The V gene is TRBV18, the J gene TRBJ1-2; D gene unclear. The germline CDR1 and CDR2 sequences are KGHSH and LQKENI. Trimming removed 5 bases at V and 4 bases at J, with 8 bases between. This CDR3 spans 12 amino acids. The CDR3 DNA reads TGTGCCAGCTCATCAGTCAGCTATGGCTACACCTTC. It codes for CASSSVSYGYTF.

V gene TRBV5-4 combines with J gene TRBJ2-7; TRBD1 or TRBD2 may be the D gene (5 bases each). V was trimmed by 6 bases and J by 0 bases, leaving 16 bases between them. This CDR3 has 15 amino acids. From germline, CDR1 is SGHNT and CDR2 YYREEE (reference sequence). CDR3 bases: TGTGCCAGCACAACCGGGACCGCCTCCTCCTACGAGCAGTACTTC. Its translation: CASTTGTASSYEQYF.

The CDR3, as DNA: TGTGCCAGCAGCTTGGAGCCCAACGGGGAGACCCAGTACTTC. It codes for CASSLEPNGETQYF. This chain links TRBV5-8 with TRBJ2-5, with D uncertain. V was pared by 0 bases and J by 5 bases, with 11 bases between. Germline lookup yields CDR1 SGHTS and CDR2 YDEGEE. The length of the CDR3 is 14 residues.

The rearrangement uses TRBV5-1 and TRBJ1-1; tentatively, D is TRBD1 (6 bases). From germline, CDR1 is SGHRS and CDR2 YFSETQ. V lost 1 base and J lost 3, with 10 bases in between. The length of the CDR3 is 14 residues. Written as DNA, the CDR3 is TGCGCCAGCAGCTTGACAGGGTGGGACACTGAAGCTTTCTTT. Protein: CASSLTGWDTEAFF.

V is TRBV23-1 and J is TRBJ2-7, with 9 bases fitting TRBD2. TRBV23-1 belongs to the ORF category, with a function that is uncertain. The junction had 6 bases not matched to a gene; V was cut back by 2 bases and J by 4 bases. This CDR3 comprises 15 residues. DNA of the CDR3: TGCGCCAGCAGTCAAATCTGGGGACTAGCATACGAGCAGTACTTC. Amino acids: CASSQIWGLAYEQYF.